Listed below are T cell receptor beta chains from one sample, sequenced in a study of cytomegalovirus exposure and HLA in healthy donors. This table comes from immunoSEQ multiplex PCR, and its TCRdb copy is limited to in-frame clones, with some not included. The sample has roughly 260,000 clones; around nine tenths are singletons. What was sequenced was PBMCs. The receptor source for this set is a man aged 18-30 years in good health and CMV-seronegative. CDR3s include the opening cysteine and the closing phenylalanine or tryptophan.

TRBV23-1 CASVTSGLISGANVLTF
TRBV5-1 CASSLRTVGTEAFF
TRBV28 CASSFVGESYEQYF
TRBV10-1 CASSGQVNSPLHF
TRBV6-1 CASSEAWGREKPQHF
TRBV28 CASTLGSGNQPQHF
TRBV27 CASSPQTSGSSYEQYF
TRBV5-1 CASSFRMNTEAFF
TRBV6-5 CASSYRGPGNTIYF
TRBV5-1 CASSPRTGFQETQYF
TRBV5-1 CASSPGLTSYEQYF
TRBV7-2 CASSPTLSQDTQYF
TRBV10-3 CAISEQGTGNTIYF
TRBV7-9 CASSPGTSSTDTQYF
TRBV10-3 CAIRITGNSGNTIYF